This entry lists 32 T cell receptor beta chains sequenced from one sample in a study of CD8 T cells in Susac syndrome (dated by TCRdb to the late 2010s). Library preparation used the immunoSEQ multiplex PCR assay. RNA was extracted using the RNeasy kit, and roughly 0.5 to 1 ug of the RNA was reverse transcribed with random hexamers. TCRdb cleaned the public reads at Q25 with fastp, built clones with MiXCR and kept in-frame beta chains. Identical CDR3 protein sequences are pooled into one entry, listed with their most common genes and DNA. This sample is represented by under 200,000 distinct CDR3 sequences; approximately 94% of them were singletons. Jointly, the top ten make up approximately 0.11% of the sample. Sequencing input: CD4+ T cells from PBMCs. The receptors were sampled from a human donor with Susac syndrome.

Note on this clonotype: A junction end diverges from the germline sequence, so it may reflect a read error. The chain carries TRBV7-2 and TRBJ1-1; weak D call: TRBD1 (6 bases). Germline loops: CDR1 SGHTA, CDR2 FQGNSA. The CDR3 sequence is 11 residues long. In DNA form, the CDR3 reads TGTGCCAGCAGCTCGACGGGGGCCTCTGGCTTT. It translates to CASSSTGASGF.

The rearrangement joins TRBV11-2 to TRBJ2-7, with 9 bases fitting TRBD2. The ends lost 4 bases at V and 3 bases at J; junction bases unmatched: 4. The CDR3 runs to 14 residues. Germline CDR1 SGHAT, CDR2 FQNNGV. The CDR3 region has the DNA TGTGCCAGCAGCTCGCTGCGGGGGGGCTACGAGCAGTACTTC. Its translation is CASSSLRGGYEQYF.

J is TRBJ2-2 and V is TRBV9, with D possibly being TRBD2 (5 bases). Per the germline V gene, CDR1 is SGDLS and CDR2 is YYNGEE. There are 15 residues in the CDR3. Trimming pared 0 bases from V and 4 bases from J, leaving 10 bases between. The CDR3 sequence is CASSVAGILTGELFF. CDR3 coding DNA: TGTGCCAGCAGCGTAGCCGGGATTCTCACCGGGGAGCTGTTTTTT.

V is TRBV15 and J is TRBJ1-5; D is unresolved. Deletions cut 0 bases from V and 7 bases from J, with 19 bases between. The V gene's germline CDR1 is LNHNV and CDR2 YYDKDF (reference sequence). The CDR3 is made up of 17 amino acids. The CDR3 DNA is TGTGCCACCAGCAGAGATTTGAGACTCACGAAATCCCAGCCCCAGCATTTT. Amino acid sequence: CATSRDLRLTKSQPQHF.

The rearrangement uses TRBV24-1 and TRBJ2-2; no clear D gene. The CDR3 runs to 13 residues. The germline V gene encodes CDR1 KGHDR and CDR2 SFDVKD. Trimming pared 0 bases from V and 4 bases from J, leaving 2 bases between. The CDR3 loop reads CATSDLPTGELFF. The CDR3 coding sequence is TGTGCCACCAGTGATTTGCCCACCGGGGAGCTGTTTTTT.

The V gene is TRBV7-3, the J gene TRBJ2-5; D is undetermined. CDR1 is SGHTA and CDR2 is FQGTGA in the germline V gene. This CDR3 is built from 15 residues. Trimming took 1 base from V and 3 from J, leaving 12 bases between them. The CDR3 is CASSLNGRYEETQYF. Written as DNA, the CDR3 is TGTGCCAGCAGCTTAAATGGGCGGTATGAAGAGACCCAGTACTTC.

This clonotype was counted once. This chain joins TRBV15 and TRBJ1-1, with a possible D match to TRBD1 (6 bases). The V and J ends lost 0 bases and 3 bases respectively, with 11 bases between them. The germline gives CDR1 LNHNV, CDR2 YYDKDF (reference sequence). The CDR3 is 15 residues long. The chain's CDR3 is CATSRDGRGDTEAFF. CDR3 in DNA: TGTGCCACCAGCAGAGATGGTAGGGGGGACACTGAAGCTTTCTTT.

The chain has TRBV9 and TRBJ2-6; no clear D gene. V gave up 0 bases and J gave up 3 bases, with 4 bases separating them. The CDR3 loop spans 14 amino acids. Per germline, CDR1 SGDLS and CDR2 YYNGEE. The CDR3 region has the DNA TGTGCCAGCAGCGTAGATCATGGGGCCAACGTCCTGACTTTC. Translated: CASSVDHGANVLTF. Together with reference TRBV9 and TRBJ2-6, the CDR3 gives the full variable domain: DSGVTQTPKHLITATGQRVTLRCSPRSGDLSVYWYQQSLDQGLQFLIQYYNGEERAKGNILERFSAQQFPDLHSELNLSSLELGDSALYFCASSVDHGANVLTFGAGSRLTVL.

J is TRBJ1-5 and V is TRBV20-1; D ambiguous. The CDR3 extends over 17 amino acids. CDR1 is DFQATT, CDR2 SNEGSKA, per germline (reference sequence). The V end was cut by 3 bases, the J end by 11 bases, with 29 bases between. CDR3 sequence (DNA): TGCAGTGCTAGGCCCGCGGCCTCCGGGTGGGCATCGTCGGCCCAGCATTTT. Translated, it gives CSARPAASGWASSAQHF.

This chain links TRBV20-1 with TRBJ2-1; a weak D match, TRBD1 (6 bases). V gave up 3 bases and J gave up 7 bases, with 16 bases separating them. CDR3 length: 14 residues. CDR1 is DFQATT and CDR2 is SNEGSKA in the germline V gene (reference sequence). The CDR3 nucleotides read TGCAGTGCTAGCGATCAGGGGAGTAGGAATGAGCAGTTCTTC. This codes for CSASDQGSRNEQFF.

The gene calls are TRBV9 and TRBJ2-1; D gene ambiguous. V gave up 3 bases and J gave up 0 bases, with 10 bases separating them. Germline CDR1 reads SGDLS; CDR2 reads YYNGEE. The CDR3 length is 15 residues. The CDR3 nucleotides are TGTGCCAGCAGCGACCCGGCAGGCTCCTACAATGAGCAGTTCTTC. This codes for CASSDPAGSYNEQFF.

The CDR3 coding sequence is TGTGCCAGCAGCCCCGGAGTTGGCTCTGGAAACACCATATATTTT. Residues: CASSPGVGSGNTIYF. The chain couples TRBV7-2 to TRBJ1-3; D call uncertain. Trimming removed 5 bases from V and 0 bases from J, with 11 bases in between. The V gene's germline CDR1 is SGHTA and CDR2 FQGNSA. CDR3 length: 15 amino acids.

The V gene is TRBV6-6, the J gene TRBJ2-7, with D perhaps assigned TRBD1 or TRBD2 (7 bases each). CDR3 size: 15 residues. Trimming cost V 2 bases and J 3 bases, with 14 bases left between them. Germline CDR1 reads MNHNY; CDR2 reads SVGAGI (reference sequence). The CDR3 loop is CASSYADREGYEQYF. CDR3 coding DNA: TGTGCCAGCAGTTACGCCGACAGGGAGGGCTACGAGCAGTACTTC.

This clonotype occurred a few times. This rearrangement joins TRBV10-3 to TRBJ1-5; a possible D gene is TRBD1 (5 bases). Germline V gene lookup returns CDR1 ENHRY and CDR2 SYGVKD. Trimming pared 10 bases from V and 6 bases from J, leaving 19 bases between. This CDR3 has 14 residues. CDR3 coding DNA: TGTGCCACAGAACCGGGGCACGAGGCTCAGCCCCAGCATTTT. It specifies CATEPGHEAQPQHF.

This rearrangement joins TRBV2 to TRBJ1-2, with TRBD1 as a possible D gene (5 bases). CDR3 size: 13 residues. Germline V gene lookup returns CDR1 SNHLY and CDR2 FYNNEI. With 5 bases removed from V and 4 bases from J, the gap between germline ends came to 11 bases. The CDR3 here is CASSHGGGYGYTF. The CDR3 bases are TGTGCCAGCAGTCACGGGGGAGGCTATGGCTACACCTTC.

The CDR3 loop is CASSPGSSGANVLTF. As DNA, the CDR3 is TGTGCCAGCAGTCCCGGTTCCTCTGGGGCCAACGTCCTGACTTTC. This rearrangement joins TRBV12-3 or TRBV12-4 to TRBJ2-6; D gene ambiguous. CDR3 length: 15 residues. The germline V and J ends were trimmed by 5 bases and 0 bases, with 8 bases remaining between them.

The chain is built from TRBV2 and TRBJ1-2, with TRBD1 matching over 12 bases. CDR1 is SNHLY, CDR2 FYNNEI, per germline. This CDR3 comprises 14 residues. V trimming: 5 bases; J trimming: 8 bases; junction bases outside the gene matches: 6. The CDR3 loop reads CASSRTGTGGGYTF. CDR3 bases: TGTGCCAGCAGTAGAACCGGGACAGGGGGCGGCTACACCTTC.

The V call is TRBV5-6, the J call TRBJ1-2, with D uncertain. Trimming took 4 bases from V and 2 from J, leaving 15 bases between them. Germline-derived CDR1 and CDR2 are SGHDT and YYEEEE. The CDR3 runs to 15 residues. CDR3 in DNA: TGTGCCAGCAGCCGTCCCGGACTGTGGAACTATGGCTACACCTTC. Translating gives CASSRPGLWNYGYTF.

The chain uses TRBV6-4 and TRBJ2-7, with a weak D call TRBD2 (6 bases). Trimming left V 4 bases short and J 3 bases short, with 19 bases between. Per the germline V gene, CDR1 is MRHNA and CDR2 is SNTAGT. CDR3 length: 16 residues. As DNA, the CDR3 is TGTGCCAGCAGTGCTCGATTAGCGGAAGGGGACTACGAGCAGTACTTC. Its protein is CASSARLAEGDYEQYF.

The CDR3 sequence is CSARQGHNSPLHF. The CDR3 DNA follows: TGCAGTGCCCGACAGGGCCACAATTCACCCCTCCACTTT. The chain joins TRBV20-1 to TRBJ1-6; TRBD1 matches 7 bases. CDR1 and CDR2 from the germline V gene are DFQATT and SNEGSKA (reference sequence). The CDR3 spans 13 residues. Trimming took 6 bases from V and 7 from J; bases not matched to a gene: 6.

The chain couples TRBV7-9 to TRBJ1-1; no definite D call. V was clipped by 5 bases and J by 1 base, with 17 bases between them. The V gene's germline CDR1 is SEHNR and CDR2 FQNEAQ (reference sequence). The CDR3 contains 16 residues. The CDR3 sequence: CASSPSGSRRNTEAFF. For the CDR3, the DNA is TGTGCCAGCAGCCCTTCGGGATCTCGTCGGAACACTGAAGCTTTCTTT.

The genes are TRBV20-1 and TRBJ2-4, with a tentative D call TRBD1 (6 bases). The CDR3 has 12 amino acids. The germline V and J ends were trimmed by 5 bases and 5 bases, with 10 bases remaining between them. Germline CDR1 reads DFQATT; CDR2 reads SNEGSKA (reference sequence). CDR3 region: CSAADSQNIQYF. For the CDR3, the DNA is TGCAGTGCTGCGGACAGCCAAAACATTCAGTACTTC.

The gene calls are TRBV5-5 and TRBJ1-1; D gene uncertain. Trimming took 0 bases from V and 4 from J, leaving 10 bases between them. From germline, CDR1 is SGHKS and CDR2 YYEKEE (reference sequence). The CDR3 contains 14 residues. The CDR3 reads CASSLGARSTEAFF. The CDR3 DNA follows: TGTGCCAGCAGCTTGGGCGCCCGGAGCACTGAAGCTTTCTTT. The full variable domain, its missing parts supplied by reference TRBV5-5 and TRBJ1-1, is DAGVTQSPTHLIKTRGQQVTLRCSPISGHKSVSWYQQVLGQGPQFIFQYYEKEERGRGNFPDRFSARQFPNYSSELNVNALLLGDSALYLCASSLGARSTEAFFGQGTRLTVV.

The V and J genes are TRBV12-3 or TRBV12-4 and TRBJ1-2; D gene unclear. V was shortened by 1 base and J by 4 bases, with 7 bases between the two germline ends. This CDR3 is 13 amino acids long. The CDR3, as DNA: TGTGCCAGCAGTTTAGGCTCTTTCTATGGCTACACCTTC. Encoded protein: CASSLGSFYGYTF.

The chain is built from TRBV9 and TRBJ1-6; D not certain. CDR3 length: 13 residues. CDR1 and CDR2 from the germline V gene are SGDLS and YYNGEE. V was shortened by 4 bases and J by 10 bases, with 12 bases between the two germline ends. CDR3 amino acids: CASSSKSASPLHF. In DNA, the CDR3 is TGTGCCAGCAGCTCCAAGAGTGCGTCACCCCTCCACTTT.

As DNA, the CDR3 is TGTGCCAGCAGGGCGGGGGGGCGTTATATCAATGAGCAGTTCTTC. Residues: CASRAGGRYINEQFF. The V gene is TRBV7-2, the J gene TRBJ2-1, with 9 positions matching TRBD2. Germline V gives CDR1 SGHTA, CDR2 FQGNSA. The CDR3 contains 15 residues. V lost 6 bases to trimming and J lost 6 bases; unmatched junction nucleotides: 9.

The CDR3 DNA sequence: TGTGCCAGCAGCTTGGATACCTTCAACTATGGCTACACCTTC. It translates to CASSLDTFNYGYTF. The V call is TRBV11-2, the J call TRBJ1-2; no reliable D call. This CDR3 spans 14 amino acids. V was shortened by 3 bases and J by 2 bases, with 10 bases between the two germline ends. CDR1 and CDR2 from the germline V gene are SGHAT and FQNNGV.

The J gene is TRBJ2-5, the V gene TRBV20-1, with 10 bases identical to TRBD2. V lost 3 bases, J lost 1 base, and 5 bases stayed unmatched. This CDR3 spans 15 amino acids. Per germline, CDR1 DFQATT and CDR2 SNEGSKA (reference sequence). The CDR3 protein is CSASSSGRSQETQYF. The CDR3 nucleotides are TGCAGTGCTAGTAGTAGCGGGAGGTCCCAAGAGACCCAGTACTTC.

The chain employs TRBV5-6 and TRBJ2-5, with 9 bases that match TRBD1. The V gene end was trimmed by 4 bases and the J gene end by 2 bases; junction bases not matched to a gene: 9. The CDR3 consists of 16 residues. Looked up from germline, CDR1 is SGHDT and CDR2 is YYEEEE. CDR3 in DNA: TGTGCCAGCAGCGGAACACCGACAGGGGGACAAGAGACCCAGTACTTC. Its translation: CASSGTPTGGQETQYF. The complete variable domain, with remaining parts taken from reference TRBV5-6 and TRBJ2-5, reads DAGVTQSPTHLIKTRGQQVTLRCSPKSGHDTVSWYQQALGQGPQFIFQYYEEEERQRGNFPDRFSGHQFPNYSSELNVNALLLGDSALYLCASSGTPTGGQETQYFGPGTRLLVL.

The V gene is TRBV5-1, the J gene TRBJ1-6; D uncertain. V was cut by 4 bases and J by 8 bases, with 10 bases left in between. CDR1 is SGHRS, CDR2 YFSETQ, per germline. This CDR3 is built from 13 residues. The CDR3, as DNA: TGCGCCAGCAGCCCCGAAGGGTATTCACCCCTCCACTTT. It codes for CASSPEGYSPLHF.

V and J are TRBV29-1 and TRBJ2-6; a possible D gene is TRBD1 (5 bases). Between the trimmed V and J ends, which lost 7 bases and 7 bases, there was a span of 20 bases. In germline, CDR1 is SQVTM, CDR2 ANQGSEA. The CDR3 spans 15 residues. In DNA, the CDR3 is TGCAGCGCCGTACAACAGGAACCGGGCGCCAACGTCCTGACTTTC. Its translation: CSAVQQEPGANVLTF.

This chain uses TRBV12-3 or TRBV12-4 with TRBJ1-5; possible D gene TRBD1, 5 bases. The CDR3 sequence is 14 residues long. V shed 1 base and J shed 4 bases, with 8 bases lying between them. CDR3 amino acids: CASSLVGGNQPQHF. DNA for the CDR3: TGTGCCAGCAGTTTAGTTGGGGGGAATCAGCCCCAGCATTTT.